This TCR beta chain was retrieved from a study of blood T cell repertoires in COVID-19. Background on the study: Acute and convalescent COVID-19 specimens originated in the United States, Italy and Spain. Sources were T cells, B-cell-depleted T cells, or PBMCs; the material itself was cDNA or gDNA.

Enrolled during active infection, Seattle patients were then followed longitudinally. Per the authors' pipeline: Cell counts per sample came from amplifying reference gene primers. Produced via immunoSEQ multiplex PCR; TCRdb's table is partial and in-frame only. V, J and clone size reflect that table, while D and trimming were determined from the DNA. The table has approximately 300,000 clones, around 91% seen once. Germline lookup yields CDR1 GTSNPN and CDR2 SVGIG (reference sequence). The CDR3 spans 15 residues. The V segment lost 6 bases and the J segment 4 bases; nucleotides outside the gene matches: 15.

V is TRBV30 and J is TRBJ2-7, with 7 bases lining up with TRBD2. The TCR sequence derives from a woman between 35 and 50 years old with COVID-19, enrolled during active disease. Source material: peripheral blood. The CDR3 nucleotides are TGTGCCTGTAAAAAGGGAGGGGCCACCCCGTACGAGCAGTACTTC. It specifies CACKKGGATPYEQYF.